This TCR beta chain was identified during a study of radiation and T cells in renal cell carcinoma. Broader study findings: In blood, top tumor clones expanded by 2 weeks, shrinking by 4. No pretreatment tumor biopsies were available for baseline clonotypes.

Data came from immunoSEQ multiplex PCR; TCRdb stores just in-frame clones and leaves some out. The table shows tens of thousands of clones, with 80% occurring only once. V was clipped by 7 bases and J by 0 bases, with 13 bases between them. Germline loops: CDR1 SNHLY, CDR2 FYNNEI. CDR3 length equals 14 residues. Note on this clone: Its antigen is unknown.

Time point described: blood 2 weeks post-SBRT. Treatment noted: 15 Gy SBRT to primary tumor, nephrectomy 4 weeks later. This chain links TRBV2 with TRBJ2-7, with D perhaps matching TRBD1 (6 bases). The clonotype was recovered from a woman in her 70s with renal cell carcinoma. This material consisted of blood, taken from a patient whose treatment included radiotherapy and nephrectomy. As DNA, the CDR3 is TGTGCCAGCAAAATTACAGGGACCTCCTACGAGCAGTACTTC. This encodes CASKITGTSYEQYF. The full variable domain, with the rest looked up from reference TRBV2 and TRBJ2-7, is EPEVTQTPSHQVTQMGQEVILRCVPISNHLYFYWYRQILGQKVEFLVSFYNNEISEKSEIFDDQFSVERPDGSNFTLKIRSTKLEDSAMYFCASKITGTSYEQYFGPGTRLTVT.